This T cell receptor beta chain was recorded in a study of beta chain features in type 1 diabetes. This clone has a handful of counts. Expressed TCRB transcripts were sequenced after all isolated RNA was converted to cDNA. Generated by immunoSEQ multiplex PCR, the TCRdb table keeps only in-frame clones and is missing some. The sample gives about 150,000 clones, approximately 10% of which show up once; approximately 2% is in the top ten. Germline lookup yields CDR1 SGHAT and CDR2 FQDESV (reference sequence). With 5 bases removed from V and 7 bases from J, the gap between germline ends came to 13 bases. This CDR3 comprises 13 residues.

Sequenced input: central memory CD4+ T cells from blood. The receptor was derived from a man between 18 and 29 years old in good health. The chain links TRBV11-1 to TRBJ2-3; D unclear. Written as DNA, the CDR3 is TGTGCCAGCAGCCGCGACTGGTCTCATACGCAGTATTTT. Amino acids: CASSRDWSHTQYF.